This TCR beta chain was identified during a study of shared clonotypes between healthy human individuals. Measured with immunoSEQ multiplex PCR; TCRdb has only the in-frame clones, and not every one. The table has roughly 2.4 million clones, 90% to 97% seen once. Germline V gene data show CDR1 as SGHAT and CDR2 as FQNNGV. Trimming removed 4 bases from V and 0 bases from J, with 10 bases in between. This CDR3 is built from 16 residues. The sequenced sample consisted of naive CD4+ T cells sorted from blood. The subset was: CD45RA+ positively selected. The rearrangement links TRBV11-2 to TRBJ1-6, with unresolved D. This receptor was obtained from a man in his late teens or twenties in good health. CDR3 amino acids: CASSSLRSSYNSPLHF. DNA for the CDR3: TGTGCCAGCAGCTCTTTGAGGAGCTCCTATAATTCACCCCTCCACTTT. The full variable domain, in which reference TRBV11-2 and TRBJ1-6 provide the parts outside the CDR3, is EAGVAQSPRYKIIEKRQSVAFWCNPISGHATLYWYQQILGQGPKLLIQFQNNGVVDDSQLPKDRFSAERLKGVDSTLKIQPAKLEDSAVYLCASSSLRSSYNSPLHFGNGTRLTVT.